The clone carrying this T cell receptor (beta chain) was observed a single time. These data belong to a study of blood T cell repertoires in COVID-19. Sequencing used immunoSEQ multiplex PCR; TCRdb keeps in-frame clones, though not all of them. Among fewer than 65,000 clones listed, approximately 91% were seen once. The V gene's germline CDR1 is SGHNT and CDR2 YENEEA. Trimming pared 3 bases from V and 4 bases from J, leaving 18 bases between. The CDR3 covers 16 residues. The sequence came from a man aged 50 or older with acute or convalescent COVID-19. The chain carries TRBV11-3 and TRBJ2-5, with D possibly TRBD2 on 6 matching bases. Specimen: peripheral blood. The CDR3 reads CASSFPGEEAAETQYF. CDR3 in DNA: TGTGCCAGCAGCTTCCCGGGAGAAGAAGCGGCAGAGACCCAGTACTTC. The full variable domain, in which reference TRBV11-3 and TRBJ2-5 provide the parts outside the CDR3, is EAGVVQSPRYKIIEKKQPVAFWCNPISGHNTLYWYLQNLGQGPELLIRYENEEAVDDSQLPKDRFSAERLKGVDSTLKIQPAELGDSAVYLCASSFPGEEAAETQYFGPGTRLLVL.